Given below is one T cell receptor (beta chain) in context. The germline V gene has CDR1 LNHDA and CDR2 SQIVND (reference sequence). The length of the CDR3 is 13 residues. V was pared by 0 bases and J by 5 bases, with 6 bases between. The data stem from a study of blood T cell repertoires in COVID-19. Looking at the study overall: The United States, Italy and Spain provided the acute and convalescent COVID-19 samples. T cells, B-cell-depleted T cells, or PBMCs supplied cDNA or gDNA.

Original analysis: For nucleated cells, counts were estimated from reference gene primer amplification. Generated by immunoSEQ multiplex PCR, the TCRdb table keeps only in-frame clones and is missing some. V and J calls and clone size are copied from that table; D and trimming were computed from the DNA. This sample has fewer than 200,000 clones, with roughly 87% found just once. The TCR sequence derives from a man in his 60s with active or convalescent COVID-19. The material sequenced was peripheral blood. This sequence joins TRBV19 and TRBJ2-3; D uncertain. The CDR3 bases are TGTGCCAGTAGTATAGAAGGCGGAGATACGCAGTATTTT. Translated: CASSIEGGDTQYF.